In this sample, the clone carrying this T cell receptor (beta chain) turned up a few times. Its antigen is still unknown. These data are taken from a study of cytomegalovirus exposure and HLA in healthy donors. Study as a whole: There were approximately 80 million unique TCRs (from HLA-typed donors) in an early data release. Overall study results and limits: Many donors carried some public TCRs, although rarity characterized most TCR sequences. Later analysis reportedly placed an Asian-associated ancestry cluster below the approximately 650-donor mean in N-insertions. CMV serostatus was the sole immune exposure data available.

V lost 4 bases to trimming and J lost 4 bases; unmatched junction nucleotides: 3. Germline V lookup: CDR1 SGHVS, CDR2 FQNEAQ. The CDR3 loop spans 13 amino acids. PCR used 60 Vbeta primers and 13 Jbeta primers. Repertoires were generated with immunoSEQ multiplex PCR, while TCRdb's copy carries only in-frame clones and drops some. This table has roughly 120,000 clones, over 6.5% appearing once. The sequenced sample was PBMCs. The clonotype comes from a woman aged 40 to 50 in good health and CMV-seropositive. The chain has TRBV7-8 and TRBJ1-2, with 7 bases matching TRBD1. DNA of the CDR3: TGTGCCAGCAGCTCACAGGGGCTCTATGGCTACACCTTC. This codes for CASSSQGLYGYTF.